Shown below are 5 T cell receptor beta chains from a single sample sequenced in a study of T cells in Graves' hyperthyroidism and ophthalmopathy. TCR beta CDR3 region amplification was performed from RNA transcripts. RT-PCR in the first round (using the HTBI primer set) targeted the TCR CDR3. TCRdb redid the calling of the multiplex PCR reads with MiXCR, one entry per CDR3 protein. The sample lists some 700,000 distinct CDR3 sequences; roughly a sixth were seen once. The sequencing input was blood. The receptors stem from a man between 45 and 60 years old with Graves' hyperthyroidism.

The rearrangement links TRBV18 to TRBJ2-3; 7 bases match TRBD1. With V trimmed by 3 bases and J by 8 bases, 11 bases remained unmatched. This CDR3 spans 15 amino acids. Germline lookup yields CDR1 KGHSH and CDR2 LQKENI. CDR3: CASSPRDRDRRTQYF. The CDR3, as DNA: TGTGCCAGCTCACCGAGAGACAGGGACCGTCGTACGCAGTATTTT.

The chain carries TRBV7-2 and TRBJ1-5; TRBD1 matches at 9 bases. This CDR3 region has 15 residues. V lost 5 bases, J lost 7 bases, and 9 bases stayed unmatched. The germline gives CDR1 SGHTA, CDR2 FQGNSA. CDR3 sequence (DNA): TGTGCCAGCAGCAGGGGACAGGGCCGAACCCAGCCCCAGCATTTT. This codes for CASSRGQGRTQPQHF.

Details on this clonotype: This may arise from a read error, as a much more abundant clone is one base away. Because the CDR3 is missing its conserved closing phenylalanine or tryptophan, this is likely a read error. Here the CDR3 reads CASSFWTYEQYL. The DNA of the CDR3 is TGTGCCAGCAGTTTTTGGACCTACGAGCAGTACCTC. The chain carries TRBV27 and TRBJ2-7; D is unclear. The V end was cut by 3 bases, the J end by 2 bases, with 5 bases between. The CDR3 extends over 12 amino acids. Germline CDR1 is MNHEY and CDR2 is SMNVEV (reference sequence).

This clonotype showed up many times. This chain links TRBV28 with TRBJ2-3; 8 nucleotides agree with TRBD1. In germline, CDR1 is MDHEN, CDR2 SYDVKM. J was trimmed by 8 bases and V by 2 bases; bases with no gene match: 3. This CDR3 contains 13 residues. The CDR3 spells CASSLQGASTQYF. In nucleotides, the CDR3 is TGTGCCAGCAGTTTACAGGGGGCGAGTACGCAGTATTTT. Together with reference TRBV28 and TRBJ2-3, the CDR3 gives the full variable domain: DVKVTQSSRYLVKRTGEKVFLECVQDMDHENMFWYRQDPGLGLRLIYFSYDVKMKEKGDIPEGYSVSREKKERFSLILESASTNQTSMYLCASSLQGASTQYFGPGTRLTVL.

This clonotype occurred many times. The chain has TRBV7-2 and TRBJ1-3; a weak D match, TRBD1 (6 bases). There are 15 residues in the CDR3. CDR1 is SGHTA and CDR2 is FQGNSA in the germline V gene. Trimming stripped 3 bases from V and 1 base from J, with 10 bases between. The CDR3 bases are TGTGCCAGCAGCTTGGGGGGCTTGTCTGGAAACACCATATATTTT. This translates into CASSLGGLSGNTIYF.